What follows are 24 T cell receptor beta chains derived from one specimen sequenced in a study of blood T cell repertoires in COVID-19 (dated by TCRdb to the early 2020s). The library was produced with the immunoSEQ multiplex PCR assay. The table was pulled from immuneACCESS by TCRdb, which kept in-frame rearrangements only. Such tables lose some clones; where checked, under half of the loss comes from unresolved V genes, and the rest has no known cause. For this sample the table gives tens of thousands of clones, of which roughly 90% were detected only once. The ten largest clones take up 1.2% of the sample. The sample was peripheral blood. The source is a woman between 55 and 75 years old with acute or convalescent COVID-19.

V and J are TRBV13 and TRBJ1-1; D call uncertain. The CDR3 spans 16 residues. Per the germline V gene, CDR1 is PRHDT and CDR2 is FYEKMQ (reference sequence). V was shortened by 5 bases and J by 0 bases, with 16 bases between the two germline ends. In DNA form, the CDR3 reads TGTGCCAGCAGCCCGCGGGGAGGAAGGCTGAACACTGAAGCTTTCTTT. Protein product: CASSPRGGRLNTEAFF.

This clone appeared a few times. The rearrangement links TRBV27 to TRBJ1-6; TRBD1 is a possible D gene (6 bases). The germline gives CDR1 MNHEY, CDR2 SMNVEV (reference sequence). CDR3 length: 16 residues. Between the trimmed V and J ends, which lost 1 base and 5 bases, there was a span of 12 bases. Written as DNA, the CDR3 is TGTGCCAGCAGTTTATGGGCAGGGGATCATAATTCACCCCTCCACTTT. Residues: CASSLWAGDHNSPLHF.

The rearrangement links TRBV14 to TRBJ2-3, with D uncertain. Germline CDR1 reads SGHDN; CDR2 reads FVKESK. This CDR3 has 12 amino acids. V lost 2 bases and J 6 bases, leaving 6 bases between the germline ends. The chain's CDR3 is CASSQLGDTQYF. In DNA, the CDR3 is TGTGCCAGCAGCCAACTAGGCGATACGCAGTATTTT. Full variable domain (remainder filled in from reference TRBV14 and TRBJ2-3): EAGVTQFPSHSVIEKGQTVTLRCDPISGHDNLYWYRRVMGKEIKFLLHFVKESKQDESGMPNNRFLAERTGGTYSTLKVQPAELEDSGVYFCASSQLGDTQYFGPGTRLTVL.

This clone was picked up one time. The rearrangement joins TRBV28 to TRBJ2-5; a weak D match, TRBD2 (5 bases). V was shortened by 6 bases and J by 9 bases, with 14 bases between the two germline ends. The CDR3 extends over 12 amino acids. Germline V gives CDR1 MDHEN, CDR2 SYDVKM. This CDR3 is CASSLAIGAQYF. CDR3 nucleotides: TGTGCCAGCAGCTTAGCCATCGGGGCCCAGTACTTC.

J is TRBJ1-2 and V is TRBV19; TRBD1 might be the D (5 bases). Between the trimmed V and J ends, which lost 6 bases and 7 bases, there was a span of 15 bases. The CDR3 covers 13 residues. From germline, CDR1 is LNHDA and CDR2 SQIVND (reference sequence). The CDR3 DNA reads TGTGCCAGTAGCGTCAGGGTACCCCGTGGCTACACCTTC. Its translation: CASSVRVPRGYTF.

Written as DNA, the CDR3 is TGTGCCACCAGTGACCCGGACAGGGGCCATAGTTACGAGCAGTACGTC. Its protein is CATSDPDRGHSYEQYV. The chain recombines TRBV24-1 with TRBJ2-7; TRBD1 aligns across 9 bases. This CDR3 is 16 amino acids long. V shed 4 bases and J 4 bases; nucleotides not matched to a gene: 10. From germline, CDR1 is KGHDR and CDR2 SFDVKD.

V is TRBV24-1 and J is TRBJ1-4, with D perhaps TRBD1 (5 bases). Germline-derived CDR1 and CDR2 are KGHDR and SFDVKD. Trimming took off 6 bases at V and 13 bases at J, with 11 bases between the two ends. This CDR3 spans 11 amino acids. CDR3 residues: CATSLGGRLFF. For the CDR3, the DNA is TGTGCCACCAGTCTCGGGGGGAGACTGTTTTTT.

CDR3: CASGSPTPQHF. The CDR3 nucleotides are TGTGCTAGTGGTTCCCCCACACCCCAGCATTTT. The chain couples TRBV12-5 to TRBJ1-5, with D hard to call. The length of the CDR3 is 11 residues. Trimming left V 4 bases short and J 10 bases short, with 8 bases between. Germline values: CDR1 LGHNT, CDR2 FRNRAP.

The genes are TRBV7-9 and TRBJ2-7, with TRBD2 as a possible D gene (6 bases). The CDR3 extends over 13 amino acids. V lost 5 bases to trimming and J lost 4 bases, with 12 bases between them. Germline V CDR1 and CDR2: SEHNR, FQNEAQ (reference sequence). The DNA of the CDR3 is TGTGCCAGCAGCCGTCCGGGGGAATACGAGCAGTACGTC. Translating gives CASSRPGEYEQYV.

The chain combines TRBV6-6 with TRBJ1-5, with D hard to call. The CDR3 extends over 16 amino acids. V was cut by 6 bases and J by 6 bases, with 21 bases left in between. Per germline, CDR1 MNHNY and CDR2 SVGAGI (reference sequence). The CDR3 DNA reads TGTGCCAGCAGCCCCACCGAATTGGGCCCTGGTCAGCCCCAGCATTTT. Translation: CASSPTELGPGQPQHF.

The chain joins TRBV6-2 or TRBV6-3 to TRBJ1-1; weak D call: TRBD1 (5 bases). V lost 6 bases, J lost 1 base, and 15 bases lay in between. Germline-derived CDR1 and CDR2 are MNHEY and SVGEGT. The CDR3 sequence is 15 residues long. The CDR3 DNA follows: TGTGCCAGCAGGCCTCGACAGAGTCCGAACACTGAAGCTTTCTTT. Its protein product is CASRPRQSPNTEAFF.

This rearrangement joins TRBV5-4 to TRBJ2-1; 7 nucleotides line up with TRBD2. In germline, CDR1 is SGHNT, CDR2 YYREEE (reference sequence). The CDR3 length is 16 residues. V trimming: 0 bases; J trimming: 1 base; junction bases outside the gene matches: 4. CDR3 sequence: CASSLELAESYNEQFF. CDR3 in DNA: TGTGCCAGCAGCTTGGAGCTAGCGGAGTCCTACAATGAGCAGTTCTTC.

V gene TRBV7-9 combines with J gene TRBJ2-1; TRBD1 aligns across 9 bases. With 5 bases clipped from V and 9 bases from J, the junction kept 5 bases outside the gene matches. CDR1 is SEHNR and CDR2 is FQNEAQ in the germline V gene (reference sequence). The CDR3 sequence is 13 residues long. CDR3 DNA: TGTGCCAGCAGCAAGGGACAGGGCGTTGAGCAGTTCTTC. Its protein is CASSKGQGVEQFF.

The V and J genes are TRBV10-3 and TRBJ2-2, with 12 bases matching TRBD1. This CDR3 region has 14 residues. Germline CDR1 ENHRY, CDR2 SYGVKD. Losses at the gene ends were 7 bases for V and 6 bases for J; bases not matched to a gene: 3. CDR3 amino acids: CAIKGDRGPGELFF. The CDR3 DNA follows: TGTGCCATCAAGGGGGACAGGGGGCCCGGGGAGCTGTTTTTT.

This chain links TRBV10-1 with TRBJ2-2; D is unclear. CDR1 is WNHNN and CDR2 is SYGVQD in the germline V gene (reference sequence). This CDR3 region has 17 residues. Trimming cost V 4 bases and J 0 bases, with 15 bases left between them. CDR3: CASSGNLRPPNTGELFF. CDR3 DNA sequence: TGCGCCAGCAGTGGTAATTTGAGGCCTCCGAACACCGGGGAGCTGTTTTTT.

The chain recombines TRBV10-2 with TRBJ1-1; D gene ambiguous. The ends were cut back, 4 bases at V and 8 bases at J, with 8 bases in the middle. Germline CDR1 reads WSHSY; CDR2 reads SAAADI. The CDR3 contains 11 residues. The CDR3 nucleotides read TGCGCCAGCAGTGGACGCAGGGAAGCTTTCTTT. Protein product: CASSGRREAFF.

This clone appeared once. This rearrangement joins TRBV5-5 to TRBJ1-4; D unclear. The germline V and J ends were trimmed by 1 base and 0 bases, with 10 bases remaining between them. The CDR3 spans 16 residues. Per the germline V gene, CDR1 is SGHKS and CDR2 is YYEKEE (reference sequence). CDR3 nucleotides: TGTGCCAGCAGCTTGTCCGGGGTTACAACTAATGAAAAACTGTTTTTT. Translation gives CASSLSGVTTNEKLFF.

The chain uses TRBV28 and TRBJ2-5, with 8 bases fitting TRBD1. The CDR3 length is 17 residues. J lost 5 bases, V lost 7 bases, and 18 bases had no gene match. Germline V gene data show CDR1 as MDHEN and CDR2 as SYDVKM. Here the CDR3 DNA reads TGTGCCAGCACTCCCTGGGGCAGGGGGCGCGGGTTGGAGACCCAGTACTTC. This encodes CASTPWGRGRGLETQYF. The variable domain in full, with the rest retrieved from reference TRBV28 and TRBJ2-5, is DVKVTQSSRYLVKRTGEKVFLECVQDMDHENMFWYRQDPGLGLRLIYFSYDVKMKEKGDIPEGYSVSREKKERFSLILESASTNQTSMYLCASTPWGRGRGLETQYFGPGTRLLVL.

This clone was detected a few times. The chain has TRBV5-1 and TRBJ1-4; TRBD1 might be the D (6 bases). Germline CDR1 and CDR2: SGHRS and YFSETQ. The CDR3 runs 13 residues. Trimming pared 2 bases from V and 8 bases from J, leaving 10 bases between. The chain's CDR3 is CASSFTGLEKLFF. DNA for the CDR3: TGCGCCAGCAGCTTCACAGGGTTAGAAAAACTGTTTTTT.

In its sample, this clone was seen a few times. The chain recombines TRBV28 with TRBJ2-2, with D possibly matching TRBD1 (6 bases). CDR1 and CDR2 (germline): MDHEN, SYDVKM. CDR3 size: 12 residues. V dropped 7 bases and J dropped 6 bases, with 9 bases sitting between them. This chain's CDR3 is CASNQGPGELFF. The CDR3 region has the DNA TGTGCCAGCAACCAGGGGCCCGGGGAGCTGTTTTTT.

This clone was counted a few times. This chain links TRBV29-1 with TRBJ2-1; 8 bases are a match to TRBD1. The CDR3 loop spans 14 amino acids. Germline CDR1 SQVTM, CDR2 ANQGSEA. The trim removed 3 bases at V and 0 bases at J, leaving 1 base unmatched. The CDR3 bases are TGCAGCGTTGATACAGGGGGCTCCTACAATGAGCAGTTCTTC. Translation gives CSVDTGGSYNEQFF.

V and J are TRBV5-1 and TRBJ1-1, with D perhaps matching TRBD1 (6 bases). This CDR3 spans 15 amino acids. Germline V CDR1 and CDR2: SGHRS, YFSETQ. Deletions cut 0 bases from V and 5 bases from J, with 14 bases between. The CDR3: CASSLEGQGWTEAFF. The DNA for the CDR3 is TGCGCCAGCAGCTTGGAGGGGCAGGGGTGGACTGAAGCTTTCTTT.

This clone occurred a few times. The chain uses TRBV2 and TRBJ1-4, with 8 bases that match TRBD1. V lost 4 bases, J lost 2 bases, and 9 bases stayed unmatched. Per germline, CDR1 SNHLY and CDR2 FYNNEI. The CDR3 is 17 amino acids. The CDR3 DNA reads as TGTGCCAGCAGTGTGCTCCAGGGGGCAGGGACTAATGAAAAACTGTTTTTT. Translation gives CASSVLQGAGTNEKLFF.

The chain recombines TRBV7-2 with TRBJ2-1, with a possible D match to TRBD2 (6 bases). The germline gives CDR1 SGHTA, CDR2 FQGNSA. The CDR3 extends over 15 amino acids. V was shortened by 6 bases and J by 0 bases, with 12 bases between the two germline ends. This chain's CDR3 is CASSWDSSSYNEQFF. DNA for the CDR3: TGTGCCAGCAGTTGGGACTCCAGCTCCTACAATGAGCAGTTCTTC.